Shown below are 20 T cell receptor beta chains from a single sample sequenced in a study of CD8 T cells in Susac syndrome. About 0.5 to 1 ug RNA was reverse transcribed with random hexamers. TCRdb fed the immunoSEQ multiplex PCR reads into MiXCR, producing one record per CDR3 protein. The sample has roughly 220,000 distinct CDR3 sequences; approximately 94% are singletons. The sequencing sample was made of CD4+ T cells from PBMCs. These receptors were collected from a human donor with Susac syndrome.

The rearrangement joins TRBV12-3 or TRBV12-4 to TRBJ1-6, with D possibly being TRBD1 (6 bases). The CDR3 covers 14 residues. V lost 6 bases and J lost 9, with 15 bases in between. The CDR3 DNA is TGTGCCAGCAGCCTCCCGGGGGCCCTTTCACCCCTCCACTTT. Translation gives CASSLPGALSPLHF.

The chain has TRBV7-2 and TRBJ2-7; TRBD1 aligns across 8 bases. The CDR3 contains 15 residues. V lost 5 bases to trimming and J lost 3 bases; unmatched junction nucleotides: 9. The germline gives CDR1 SGHTA, CDR2 FQGNSA. The CDR3 here is CASSLGGQAYYEQYF. The CDR3 DNA reads TGTGCCAGCAGCCTTGGGGGACAGGCATACTACGAGCAGTACTTC. The full variable domain, with the rest looked up from reference TRBV7-2 and TRBJ2-7, is GAGVSQSPSNKVTEKGKDVELRCDPISGHTALYWYRQSLGQGLEFLIYFQGNSAPDKSGLPSDRFSAERTGGSVSTLTIQRTQQEDSAVYLCASSLGGQAYYEQYFGPGTRLTVT.

The chain joins TRBV28 to TRBJ1-5; D is ambiguous. The CDR3 is 13 residues long. The V and J ends lost 6 bases and 6 bases respectively, with 12 bases between them. Germline V CDR1 and CDR2: MDHEN, SYDVKM. CDR3 bases: TGTGCCAGCAGGCTCCCTTACGGTCAGCCCCAGCATTTT. This codes for CASRLPYGQPQHF.

This clonotype came up once. CDR3 DNA sequence: TGTGCCATCAGAGAGGCAGACGGTAGCAATCAGCCCCAGCATTTT. Its protein is CAIREADGSNQPQHF. V gene TRBV10-3 combines with J gene TRBJ1-5; D is unclear. In germline, CDR1 is ENHRY, CDR2 SYGVKD. V lost 6 bases, J lost 0 bases, and 12 bases lay in between. The CDR3 runs to 15 residues.

The chain links TRBV6-6 to TRBJ1-4; tentatively, D is TRBD1 (5 bases). The germline V gene has CDR1 MNHNY and CDR2 SVGAGI (reference sequence). The CDR3 is 16 residues long. The germline V and J ends were trimmed by 2 bases and 3 bases, with 13 bases remaining between them. The CDR3 DNA is TGTGCCAGCAGTTACAGAACGGGGGAAGCTAATGAAAAACTGTTTTTT. It is translated as CASSYRTGEANEKLFF.

The chain recombines TRBV20-1 with TRBJ2-7; tentatively, D is TRBD1 (7 bases). Germline V CDR1 and CDR2: DFQATT, SNEGSKA (reference sequence). CDR3 size: 18 residues. Trimming took off 1 base at V and 7 bases at J, with 29 bases between the two ends. DNA of the CDR3: TGCAGTGCTAGAGGGACAGGTCTAGCTCGGGGGTCGCCAGGTGAGCAGTACTTC. Translation: CSARGTGLARGSPGEQYF.

J is TRBJ1-1 and V is TRBV20-1; tentative D call: TRBD1 (5 bases). Germline V lookup: CDR1 DFQATT, CDR2 SNEGSKA (reference sequence). This CDR3 comprises 13 residues. The DNA for the CDR3 is TGCAGGGGGGGTGAGTGGGGAGGCACTGAAGCTTTCTTT. This codes for CRGGEWGGTEAFF.

This chain connects TRBV7-8 to TRBJ2-5; D is unresolved. In germline, CDR1 is SGHVS, CDR2 FQNEAQ. The CDR3 spans 15 residues. Deletions cut 5 bases from V and 1 base from J, with 14 bases between. CDR3 nucleotide sequence: TGTGCCAGCAGCACACTGAGGATCCCCCAAGAGACCCAGTACTTC. Translation: CASSTLRIPQETQYF.

The chain couples TRBV7-2 to TRBJ2-3; D unclear. V shed 5 bases and J shed 0 bases, with 12 bases lying between them. The germline V gene encodes CDR1 SGHTA and CDR2 FQGNSA. CDR3 length: 15 amino acids. The CDR3 is CASSASASSTDTQYF. CDR3 coding DNA: TGTGCCAGCAGCGCGTCCGCGAGTAGCACAGATACGCAGTATTTT.

The V gene is TRBV7-6, the J gene TRBJ2-2, with D possibly being TRBD1 (5 bases). Germline CDR1 reads SGHVS; CDR2 reads FNYEAQ. There are 13 residues in the CDR3. The germline V and J ends were trimmed by 3 bases and 5 bases, with 7 bases remaining between them. CDR3 DNA: TGTGCCAGCAGCTTTCAGGGTACCGGGGAGCTGTTTTTT. Its translation is CASSFQGTGELFF.

The chain couples TRBV20-1 to TRBJ1-1; no clear D gene. Germline assignment: CDR1 DFQATT and CDR2 SNEGSKA (reference sequence). CDR3 size: 14 residues. Trimming removed 1 base at V and 0 bases at J, with 9 bases between. CDR3 in amino acids: CSARGAELNTEAFF. The CDR3 nucleotides are TGCAGTGCTAGAGGCGCGGAACTGAACACTGAAGCTTTCTTT.

The chain combines TRBV5-1 with TRBJ1-4; D remains ambiguous. The CDR3 runs 14 residues. V lost 5 bases to trimming and J lost 8 bases, with 16 bases between them. Looked up from germline, CDR1 is SGHRS and CDR2 is YFSETQ. CDR3 protein: CASSPDGDVEKLFF. The CDR3 coding sequence is TGCGCCAGCAGTCCCGACGGCGACGTGGAAAAACTGTTTTTT.

The chain employs TRBV2 and TRBJ2-3, with 9 bases identical to TRBD1. Germline V CDR1 and CDR2: SNHLY, FYNNEI. The CDR3 sequence is 14 residues long. Unmatched junction bases numbered 3, after V lost 7 bases and J lost 1 base. This CDR3 is CASNTGGRTDTQYF. CDR3 nucleotides: TGTGCCAGCAATACAGGGGGCCGCACAGATACGCAGTATTTT.

This clonotype was seen a handful of times. The chain couples TRBV7-3 to TRBJ2-2; possibly TRBD1 for D (6 bases). Germline V gene sequence: CDR1 SGHTA, CDR2 FQGTGA. There are 15 residues in the CDR3. The V end lost 5 bases, the J end lost 1 base, and 11 bases lay between the germline ends. The CDR3 reads CASSPGHLNTGELFF. Here the CDR3 DNA reads TGTGCCAGCAGCCCGGGACACCTGAACACCGGGGAGCTGTTTTTT. The whole variable domain, filled in from reference TRBV7-3 and TRBJ2-2, reads GAGVSQTPSNKVTEKGKYVELRCDPISGHTALYWYRQSLGQGPEFLIYFQGTGAADDSGLPNDRFFAVRPEGSVSTLKIQRTERGDSAVYLCASSPGHLNTGELFFGEGSRLTVL.

This rearrangement joins TRBV15 to TRBJ1-3; perhaps TRBD1 as D (5 bases). Germline values: CDR1 LNHNV, CDR2 YYDKDF (reference sequence). V was shortened by 0 bases and J by 4 bases, with 10 bases between the two germline ends. The CDR3 is 15 amino acids. The CDR3 here is CATSRERDGGNTIYF. The CDR3 nucleotides are TGTGCCACCAGCAGAGAACGGGACGGAGGAAACACCATATATTTT.

This rearrangement joins TRBV29-1 to TRBJ1-2; 10 bases match TRBD1. The CDR3 length is 15 residues. Germline CDR1 SQVTM, CDR2 ANQGSEA. V shed 3 bases and J 6 bases; nucleotides not matched to a gene: 10. CDR3 bases: TGCAGCGTTGAGCCGGGACAGGGGTTACTGCATGGCTACACCTTC. It is translated as CSVEPGQGLLHGYTF.

V is TRBV20-1 and J is TRBJ1-1, with D possibly being TRBD1 (5 bases). Germline V lookup: CDR1 DFQATT, CDR2 SNEGSKA (reference sequence). Trimming stripped 3 bases from V and 2 bases from J, with 10 bases between. The CDR3 covers 13 residues. CDR3 region: CSARAGSNTEAFF. The CDR3 DNA sequence: TGCAGTGCTAGGGCAGGGAGTAACACTGAAGCTTTCTTT.

The chain carries TRBV24-1 and TRBJ2-2; the match to TRBD1 covers 12 bases. Germline-derived CDR1 and CDR2 are KGHDR and SFDVKD. The CDR3 has 14 residues. Losses at the gene ends were 9 bases for V and 5 bases for J; bases not matched to a gene: 3. The CDR3: CATQGQGATGELFF. The CDR3 DNA reads as TGTGCCACCCAGGGACAGGGGGCGACCGGGGAGCTGTTTTTT.

The chain couples TRBV2 to TRBJ2-7; D is unclear. The CDR3 has 12 amino acids. Trimming shortened V by 5 bases and J by 3 bases, and 8 bases separated the two germline ends. Germline CDR1 and CDR2: SNHLY and FYNNEI. In nucleotides, the CDR3 is TGTGCCAGCAGTAAAACAGTCTACGAGCAGTACTTC. Translating it yields CASSKTVYEQYF.

This clonotype occurred once. V gene TRBV15 combines with J gene TRBJ2-5, with a tentative D call TRBD2 (8 bases). This CDR3 contains 14 residues. V dropped 5 bases and J dropped 4 bases, with 14 bases sitting between them. Germline CDR1 is LNHNV and CDR2 is YYDKDF (reference sequence). The CDR3 reads CATSPGGTAETQYF. DNA of the CDR3: TGTGCCACCAGCCCGGGGGGGACAGCAGAGACCCAGTACTTC.